This note documents a single T cell receptor (beta chain) sequence. The target of this receptor is not known. Base qualities were left out, and no much larger clone turns up one base away. The junction carries 9 bases between V and J, which are trimmed by 3 bases and 6 bases respectively. The CDR3 sequence holds 13 residues, the cysteine and phenylalanine included. Only CDR3 DNA is held: 39 bases, read in frame from base 1. Per the germline V gene, MDHEN is the CDR1 and SYDVKM is the CDR2. These data are taken from a study of cytomegalovirus exposure and HLA in healthy donors (TCRdb year 2017). Some background on the complete study: According to an earlier analysis of a few hundred of the donors, some 180 million T cells yielded over 100 million unique TCR beta sequences and 276 Gb of sequence data. An early release that covered around 590 HLA-typed donors contained about 300 gigabases of sequencing data and tens of millions of unique TCR sequences. In addition to the first cohort of about 650 subjects, a separate validation cohort of approximately 130 different subjects was used. Class I and class II HLA loci were covered by the typing at four-digit resolution. The number of donors typed differed by locus, with about 629-640 for A, B, C, DRB1 and DQB1, roughly 520 for DQA1, 600 to 610 for DPA1, and approximately 470 for DPB1. Every discovery cohort repertoire had been produced on one sequencing platform. The study aimed to test whether signatures of past pathogen exposure could be identified by cataloging public T cell receptors. Four to six DR-DQ haplotypes were handled as single units for association and clustering, since linkage in the cohort was strong. Genome-wide SNP genotypes for about three fifths of the roughly 670 donors were used in a later genetic analysis, which treated that subset as a discovery cohort. To predict cytomegalovirus infection status, the study combined high-throughput TCR immunosequencing, statistical association of individual TCRs with disease status, and machine learning. The T cell repertoires of roughly 660 subjects were profiled by immunosequencing and related to cytomegalovirus serostatus. In an earlier analysis of about 590 of the donors, high-throughput TCR beta sequencing was used to judge whether each TCR beta V gene segment behaved as functional or pseudogenic. Donor age, sex, ethnicity and CMV serostatus were collected together with the repertoire data. Of the 300 to 500 genotyped donors, 80% to 90% were placed in the genetic ancestry cluster associated with self-reported Caucasian donors. The later analysis used no new phenotypic data to find candidate immune exposures, relying instead on TCR beta sequences and their occurrence across donors. Among some 410 genotyped donors of the cohort, an average of around 240,000 unique TCR beta nucleotide sequences were sequenced per donor, roughly a sixth of them non-productive. To study patterns of TCR occurrence, a later analysis re-analyzed previously published TCR beta repertoires from several hundred donors and added high-resolution HLA genotyping. Paper-wide results and their limitations: A total of roughly 160 TCR beta chains were listed by the study as associated with cytomegalovirus. A further reported finding was that TCR beta sequences accurately predicted the HLA-A and HLA-B alleles for most subjects in the first cohort. In a later analysis, the rate of TCR association differed among HLA loci, with DRB1 alleles having the most associated TCRs and HLA-C alleles having the fewest. A cluster of highly shared sequence variants was judged likely to represent a technical artifact of the sequencing pipeline. Strong co-occurrence of HLA alleles, especially DR and DQ, made assigning TCR associations to individual alleles difficult. According to the authors, the approach could potentially be generalized to other disease states and immunological phenotypes. While some public TCRs were present in many individuals, most TCR sequences turned up only very rarely across donors. In a later analysis, around 17,000 TCR beta sequences were associated with specific HLA alleles at a false discovery rate of 0.05. Because counts were too low, fewer than 20 rarely observed V segments, including chromosome 9 orphons, were excluded from the earlier analysis of 587 of the donors. HLA typing was unavailable for some donors at each locus, so association tests used only the typed subset. In an earlier analysis of 587 of the donors, most TCR beta V segments appeared in productive rearrangements about 90% or about 30% of the time, broadly matching IMGT annotations. Three of the identified cytomegalovirus-associated TCR beta chains were confirmed in vitro to be specific for cytomegalovirus antigens. The classifier was reported to diagnose cytomegalovirus status with high specificity and sensitivity in both the original cohort and the validation cohort. Immune exposure information for the cohort was limited to CMV serostatus. Roughly uniform sequencing depth across donors was assumed in presence/absence analyses, although this assumption may not hold. In a later genetic analysis, fewer N-insertions in productive TCRs were reported among donors in an Asian-associated ancestry cluster than the roughly 700-donor mean. In a later analysis, HLA-associated TCR beta chains showed more clonal expansion and lower generation probabilities than non-associated chains that were equally common. Some IMGT-functional V segments, including TRBV6-2 and TRBV6-3, could not be told apart with the 87-base-pair reads, so those segments were excluded. In a later analysis, several top co-occurrence clusters were reported to appear linked to parvovirus B19, influenza, CMV and Epstein-Barr virus. Most CMV-associated TCR beta chains appeared to be HLA-restricted in a later analysis, and the HLA associations seemed to be driven largely by CMV exposure. Correlated functional status among segregating V segments might be attributable to linkage disequilibrium, but an unknown experimental factor could not be ruled out. In this cohort, only TCR beta chains were sequenced, and detectable features were limited by the absence of alpha or paired-chain data. An association between a missense DCLRE1C variant and V-gene and J-gene trimming of TCR beta chains was found in a later genetic analysis and replicated in an independent cohort.

The library was obtained by the immunoSEQ multiplex PCR assay. For the multiplex PCR, a mixture combining 60 forward primers for TCR Vbeta segments and 13 reverse primers for TCR Jbeta segments was used. A multiplex PCR assay on genomic DNA amplified the CDR3 region of rearranged TCR beta genes. Amplified TCR beta libraries were sequenced as 87-base-pair reads on the Illumina HiSeq System. On the authors' methods: Across the 670 or so repertoires, a later analysis counted tens of millions of unique TCR beta chains, 8.5 million to 12 million of which were shared by at least two donors. A nearest-neighbor algorithm error-corrected the raw reads and collapsed the reads into unique sequences, merging closely related sequences to remove PCR and sequencing errors. CDR3 sequences were aligned to IMGT reference sequences to assign V, D and J gene segments. For a sequence to be retained, at least a six-nucleotide match to both a V gene segment and a J gene segment was required. Rearrangements were called productive when the CDR3 lacked stop codons and stayed in frame with V and J; all others were non-productive. CDR3 was defined by IMGT convention, running from the second conserved V-encoded cysteine to the conserved J-encoded phenylalanine. Sequences without an unambiguous match to a single V gene segment were excluded from the earlier analysis of about 600 of the donors. In an earlier analysis of 450 to 700 of the donors, V segments were called functional above 56.7% productive rearrangements and were called segregating when the between-donor standard deviation exceeded 5%. A statistical classification framework was built to diagnose cytomegalovirus status from the catalog of TCR beta chain sequences. V and J gene assignment, in a later analysis, came from comparing TCR nucleotide sequences with IMGT/GENE-DB human TR gene sequences. The TCRdist pipeline was used in a later analysis to assign CDR3 sequences and most-parsimonious VDJ recombination scenarios. In a later analysis, each TCR beta chain was defined by its CDR3 amino acid sequence together with its V-gene family, and reads without a unique V-gene family were excluded. A later analysis removed 550 to 650 highly shared, low-generation-probability nucleotide sequences to deal with suspected cross-contamination and a sequencing artifact. In a later analysis, a clonal expansion index for each public chain was calculated from normalized within-repertoire ranks of inferred template counts. A later analysis computed generation probabilities with a VDJ recombination model fitted to out-of-frame rearrangements, and checked the results against IGoR. A later analysis scored TCR-TCR, TCR-HLA and TCR-CMV co-occurrence with hypergeometric tests, applying a repertoire-size bias correction to TCR pairs. In a later analysis, false discovery rates were estimated by permuting HLA or CMV assignments 20 times. A later analysis grouped co-occurring TCRs with DBSCAN, adding TCRdist sequence similarity when clustering within HLA-allele-positive subsets. Co-occurrence clustering excluded repertoires with fewer than 30,000 or more than 120,000 public chains, plus five with anomalous nucleotide sharing. Sourced from immuneACCESS, this table was stored by TCRdb with only in-frame sequences that have V and J called. A share of the clones is absent; for the studies checked, an unresolved V gene accounts for under half, and the remainder has no known explanation. That table furnishes V, J and clone size, whereas the DNA furnished D and trimming. Present in this sample are fewer than 250,000 clones, around 79% of which were seen just once. The top ten hold roughly 1.6% of the sample.

The cohort comprised some 680 healthy bone marrow donors. Cohort members were all nominally healthy when sampled, although unrecorded immune exposures were likely present. The donor tested CMV seronegative, placing the donor among the 350 or so seronegative members of the cohort. A peripheral blood sample was collected from each donor, and TCR beta sequencing was performed on peripheral blood mononuclear cells. Genomic DNA extraction from the blood cell samples was performed with the Qiagen DNeasy Blood Extraction Kit. Sequencing used PBMCs. The receptor's source is a woman aged 18-29 years in good health and CMV-seronegative. Rearrangement joined TRBV28 to TRBJ1-5; the best D guess is TRBD1, with 6 bases matching. The DNA reads as follows: TGTGCCAGCAGTTTCAGGGGCGGTCAGCCCCAGCATTTT. The resulting protein is CASSFRGGQPQHF.